This passage covers 24 T cell receptor beta chains from one sample sequenced in a study of cytomegalovirus exposure and HLA in healthy donors. PCR primers comprised 60 Vbeta and 13 Jbeta primers. Assay used: immunoSEQ multiplex PCR; TCRdb lists only in-frame clones, some missing. Of around 90,000 clones detected, around 85% appear once; the ten largest clones hold about 7%. The material sequenced was PBMCs. The receptors here all came from a man between 35 and 55 years old in good health and CMV-seropositive.

The chain combines TRBV11-3 with TRBJ2-1; 8 bases line up with TRBD2. The CDR3 has 14 residues. V dropped 3 bases and J dropped 6; count of bases not matched to a gene: 4. Per germline, CDR1 SGHNT and CDR2 YENEEA. This CDR3 is CASSFSGEGNEQFF. DNA for the CDR3: TGTGCCAGCAGCTTTAGCGGGGAGGGCAATGAGCAGTTCTTC. Full variable domain (outside the CDR3, taken from reference TRBV11-3 and TRBJ2-1): EAGVVQSPRYKIIEKKQPVAFWCNPISGHNTLYWYLQNLGQGPELLIRYENEEAVDDSQLPKDRFSAERLKGVDSTLKIQPAELGDSAVYLCASSFSGEGNEQFFGPGTRLTVL.

V usage is TRBV18 and J usage is TRBJ1-4; weak D call: TRBD1 (5 bases). CDR1 is KGHSH and CDR2 is LQKENI in the germline V gene. The length of the CDR3 is 14 residues. V was shortened by 6 bases and J by 3 bases, with 11 bases between the two germline ends. The CDR3 reads CASSGGTSNEKLFF. The CDR3 nucleotides read TGTGCCAGCTCGGGCGGGACCTCTAATGAAAAACTGTTTTTT. Full variable domain (missing parts from reference TRBV18 and TRBJ1-4): NAGVMQNPRHLVRRRGQEARLRCSPMKGHSHVYWYRQLPEEGLKFMVYLQKENIIDESGMPKERFSAEFPKEGPSILRIQQVVRGDSAAYFCASSGGTSNEKLFFGSGTQLSVL.

The chain combines TRBV18 with TRBJ1-1; 10 nucleotides match TRBD1. Germline CDR1 reads KGHSH; CDR2 reads LQKENI. The junction had 5 bases not matched to a gene; V was cut back by 3 bases and J by 4 bases. This CDR3 spans 15 amino acids. For the CDR3, the DNA is TGTGCCAGCTCACCTTGGACAGGGGGAGGCACTGAAGCTTTCTTT. Translating gives CASSPWTGGGTEAFF.

The chain has TRBV28 and TRBJ1-2; a possible D gene is TRBD1 (5 bases). The V end lost 2 bases, the J end lost 7 bases, and 11 bases lay between the germline ends. The CDR3 is made up of 13 amino acids. Germline CDR1 reads MDHEN; CDR2 reads SYDVKM. CDR3 residues: CASSLVGLSGYTF. The DNA for the CDR3 is TGTGCCAGCAGTTTAGTGGGGCTTAGTGGCTACACCTTC.

The chain has TRBV28 and TRBJ2-4, with D possibly matching TRBD2 (5 bases). The germline V and J ends were trimmed by 2 bases and 6 bases, with 5 bases remaining between them. The CDR3 length is 12 residues. Germline values: CDR1 MDHEN, CDR2 SYDVKM. The CDR3 bases are TGTGCCAGCAGTTTACGGGGAAACATTCAGTACTTC. It yields the protein CASSLRGNIQYF.

The chain carries TRBV11-3 and TRBJ2-2; TRBD2 matches at 8 bases. CDR3 length equals 13 residues. The germline gives CDR1 SGHNT, CDR2 YENEEA. J lost 4 bases, V lost 7 bases, and 2 bases had no gene match. CDR3 residues: CASTREGTGELFF. DNA for the CDR3: TGTGCCAGCACCCGGGAGGGCACCGGGGAGCTGTTTTTT.

The rearrangement joins TRBV5-8 to TRBJ1-6; TRBD1 is a possible D gene (5 bases). Trimming stripped 0 bases from V and 0 bases from J, with 13 bases between. Germline lookup yields CDR1 SGHTS and CDR2 YDEGEE. The CDR3 contains 18 residues. CDR3 residues: CASSLGPRGSSYNSPLHF. CDR3 coding DNA: TGTGCCAGCAGCTTGGGCCCTCGGGGGAGCTCCTATAATTCACCCCTCCACTTT.

V usage is TRBV28 and J usage is TRBJ2-3, with 10 positions matching TRBD2. The trim removed 4 bases at V and 1 base at J, leaving 5 bases unmatched. The CDR3 contains 16 residues. Looked up from germline, CDR1 is MDHEN and CDR2 is SYDVKM. This chain's CDR3 is CASSSLAGEGTDTQYF. The CDR3 region has the DNA TGTGCCAGCAGTTCTCTAGCGGGAGAGGGCACAGATACGCAGTATTTT. Using reference TRBV28 and TRBJ2-3 for the parts outside the CDR3, the full variable domain is DVKVTQSSRYLVKRTGEKVFLECVQDMDHENMFWYRQDPGLGLRLIYFSYDVKMKEKGDIPEGYSVSREKKERFSLILESASTNQTSMYLCASSSLAGEGTDTQYFGPGTRLTVL.

In this sample, this clone turned up once. V usage is TRBV6-6 and J usage is TRBJ2-5; possibly TRBD1 for D (6 bases). CDR1 MNHNY and CDR2 SVGAGI come from the germline V gene (reference sequence). There are 13 residues in the CDR3. V lost 8 bases and J 4 bases, leaving 14 bases between the germline ends. The CDR3 here is CASLGAGAETQYF. In DNA form, the CDR3 reads TGTGCCAGCCTCGGGGCAGGGGCAGAGACCCAGTACTTC.

The chain uses TRBV12-1 and TRBJ1-1; TRBD1 is the table's D call and was not checked against the DNA. TRBV12-1 is a pseudogene locus. This CDR3 has 16 amino acids. The CDR3 sequence is CASSLGGQFMNTEAFF. The CDR3 bases are TGTGCCAGCAGCCTTGGGGGACAGTTTATGAACACTGAAGCTTTCTTT.

This chain uses TRBV7-9 with TRBJ2-2; a possible D gene is TRBD2 (6 bases). V was clipped by 5 bases and J by 1 base, with 14 bases between them. Germline CDR1 is SEHNR and CDR2 is FQNEAQ (reference sequence). The CDR3 has 16 amino acids. The chain's CDR3 is CASSKDSGRNTGELFF. DNA of the CDR3: TGTGCCAGCAGCAAAGATAGCGGCAGGAACACCGGGGAGCTGTTTTTT. Complete variable domain (other parts from reference TRBV7-9 and TRBJ2-2): DTGVSQNPRHKITKRGQNVTFRCDPISEHNRLYWYRQTLGQGPEFLTYFQNEAQLEKSRLLSDRFSAERPKGSFSTLEIQRTEQGDSAMYLCASSKDSGRNTGELFFGEGSRLTVL.

J is TRBJ2-1 and V is TRBV19; tentatively, D is TRBD1 (6 bases). The ends were cut back, 7 bases at V and 0 bases at J, with 13 bases in the middle. This CDR3 contains 15 residues. Germline-derived CDR1 and CDR2 are LNHDA and SQIVND (reference sequence). Here the CDR3 reads CASNFRDTSYNEQFF. As DNA, the CDR3 is TGTGCCAGTAATTTCCGGGACACCTCCTACAATGAGCAGTTCTTC.

In this sample, this clone turned up once. The gene calls are TRBV5-1 and TRBJ2-5; D call uncertain. V lost 1 base and J lost 5, with 15 bases in between. In germline, CDR1 is SGHRS, CDR2 YFSETQ. This CDR3 contains 15 residues. The CDR3 nucleotides read TGCGCCAGCAGCTTGAGAGAGGCACCGAGGGAGACCCAGTACTTC. It specifies CASSLREAPRETQYF.

This clone occurred a few times. The rearrangement links TRBV6-5 to TRBJ1-1; 8 bases align to TRBD1. J lost 4 bases, V lost 5 bases, and 6 bases had no gene match. The germline gives CDR1 MNHEY, CDR2 SVGAGI. The CDR3 is 14 residues long. The CDR3 DNA sequence: TGTGCCAGCAGTCCCAGGGGGCGAATCACTGAAGCTTTCTTT. Its translation: CASSPRGRITEAFF.

This chain links TRBV10-3 with TRBJ2-7; tentatively, D is TRBD1 (6 bases). Looked up from germline, CDR1 is ENHRY and CDR2 is SYGVKD. V was pared by 2 bases and J by 0 bases, with 11 bases between. This CDR3 comprises 15 residues. CDR3 DNA: TGTGCCATCAGTGAGGCAGGGGCCCCCTCCTACGAGCAGTACTTC. It encodes CAISEAGAPSYEQYF.

CDR3 sequence reads: CASSLTDTQYF. CDR3 nucleotide sequence: TGTGCCAGCAGCCTCACAGATACGCAGTATTTT. The rearrangement uses TRBV9 and TRBJ2-3; the D is unclear. The CDR3 consists of 11 residues. The germline gives CDR1 SGDLS, CDR2 YYNGEE. V was pared by 4 bases and J by 2 bases, with 2 bases between.

CDR3 amino acids: CASSLGGSGGEQFF. The CDR3 region has the DNA TGTGCCAGCAGCTTAGGGGGGTCCGGGGGTGAGCAGTTCTTC. J is TRBJ2-1 and V is TRBV7-9; tentative D call: TRBD2 (6 bases). CDR3 size: 14 residues. Germline V CDR1 and CDR2: SEHNR, FQNEAQ (reference sequence). V was cut by 1 base and J by 9 bases, with 13 bases left in between.

V usage is TRBV18 and J usage is TRBJ1-2; D not resolved. Per the germline V gene, CDR1 is KGHSH and CDR2 is LQKENI. The CDR3 covers 12 residues. With 3 bases removed from V and 4 bases from J, the gap between germline ends came to 6 bases. In nucleotides, the CDR3 is TGTGCCAGCTCACCCGCCAGCTATGGCTACACCTTC. Its translation: CASSPASYGYTF.

CDR3 sequence: CASSLLGPGREAFF. In nucleotides, the CDR3 is TGTGCCAGCAGCCTCCTCGGACCCGGGAGGGAAGCTTTCTTT. The chain employs TRBV6-5 and TRBJ1-1; unclear D gene. In germline, CDR1 is MNHEY, CDR2 SVGAGI. The CDR3 loop spans 14 amino acids. Trimming pared 6 bases from V and 8 bases from J, leaving 19 bases between.

The rearrangement joins TRBV5-1 to TRBJ2-3; D is possibly TRBD2 (5 bases). V gave up 0 bases and J gave up 2 bases, with 7 bases separating them. Germline V lookup: CDR1 SGHRS, CDR2 YFSETQ. CDR3 length equals 14 residues. The CDR3 DNA follows: TGCGCCAGCAGCTTGGCGGGGAACACAGATACGCAGTATTTT. Protein: CASSLAGNTDTQYF.

The V call is TRBV15, the J call TRBJ1-5; 7 bases align to TRBD1. The CDR3 length is 20 residues. CDR1 and CDR2 from the germline V gene are LNHNV and YYDKDF (reference sequence). Germline trimming cut 1 base from V and 2 bases from J; bases unmatched to any gene: 17. The CDR3 region is CATSRGQFGQGVGGNQPQHF. CDR3 nucleotide sequence: TGTGCCACCAGCAGAGGGCAATTTGGGCAGGGGGTCGGAGGCAATCAGCCCCAGCATTTT. Complete variable domain (other parts from reference TRBV15 and TRBJ1-5): DAMVIQNPRYQVTQFGKPVTLSCSQTLNHNVMYWYQQKSSQAPKLLFHYYDKDFNNEADTPDNFQSRRPNTSFCFLDIRSPGLGDTAMYLCATSRGQFGQGVGGNQPQHFGDGTRLSIL.

The chain combines TRBV6-1 with TRBJ1-3; maybe TRBD1 (6 bases). Germline CDR1 reads MNHNS; CDR2 reads SASEGT. V lost 2 bases and J lost 2, with 16 bases in between. This CDR3 region has 17 residues. The CDR3 nucleotides read TGTGCCAGCAGTGAACAGGGGTTGGTGACCACTGGAAACACCATATATTTT. It codes for CASSEQGLVTTGNTIYF.

The chain recombines TRBV7-9 with TRBJ2-4; maybe TRBD2 (5 bases). The CDR3 totals 14 residues. Trimming pared 5 bases from V and 9 bases from J, leaving 17 bases between. The germline CDR1 and CDR2 sequences are SEHNR and FQNEAQ (reference sequence). The CDR3 DNA sequence: TGTGCCAGCAGCACCGACTTGGGGAGCAGCATTCAGTACTTC. This sequence encodes CASSTDLGSSIQYF.

This chain links TRBV6-1 with TRBJ1-6, with a tentative D call TRBD1 (5 bases). Trimming stripped 2 bases from V and 3 bases from J, with 8 bases between. The CDR3 spans 15 residues. CDR1 MNHNS and CDR2 SASEGT come from the germline V gene. The CDR3 nucleotides read TGTGCCAGCAGTGAATGGGGCAGCTATAATTCACCCCTCCACTTT. It codes for CASSEWGSYNSPLHF.